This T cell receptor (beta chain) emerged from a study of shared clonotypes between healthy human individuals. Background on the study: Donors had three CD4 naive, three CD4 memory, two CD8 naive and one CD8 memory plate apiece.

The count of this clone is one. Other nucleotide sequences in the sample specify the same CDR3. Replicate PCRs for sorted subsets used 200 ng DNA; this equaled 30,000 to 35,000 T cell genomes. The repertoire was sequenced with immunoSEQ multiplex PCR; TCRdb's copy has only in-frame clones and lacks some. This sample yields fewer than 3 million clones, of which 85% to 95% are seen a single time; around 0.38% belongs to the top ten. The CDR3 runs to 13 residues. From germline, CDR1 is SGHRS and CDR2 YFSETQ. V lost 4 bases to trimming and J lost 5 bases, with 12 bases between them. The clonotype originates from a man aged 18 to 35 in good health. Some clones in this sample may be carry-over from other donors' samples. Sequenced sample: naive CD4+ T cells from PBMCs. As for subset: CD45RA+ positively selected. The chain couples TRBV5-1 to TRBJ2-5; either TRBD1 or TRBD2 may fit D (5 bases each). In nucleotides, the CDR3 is TGCGCCAGCAGCCTGGGGGTGGAGGAGACCCAGTACTTC. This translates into CASSLGVEETQYF.